The 3 T cell receptor beta chains given below trace back to one sample, sequenced in a study of blood T cell repertoires in COVID-19. The assay was immunoSEQ multiplex PCR, and TCRdb's table has in-frame clones only and misses some. The sample records about 150,000 clones, roughly nine tenths being singletons. Sequenced material: peripheral blood. The receptors here all came from a middle-aged woman with acute or convalescent COVID-19.

This chain connects TRBV11-3 to TRBJ1-1, with D unresolved. The CDR3 consists of 15 residues. CDR1 is SGHNT, CDR2 YENEEA, per germline. Trimming removed 5 bases from V and 4 bases from J, with 17 bases in between. CDR3 sequence: CASSQRGMRGTEAFF. CDR3 coding DNA: TGTGCCAGCAGCCAACGGGGAATGCGAGGCACTGAAGCTTTCTTT.

The rearrangement joins TRBV19 to TRBJ1-4; unclear D gene. The V gene lost 5 bases and the J gene lost 8 bases, with 12 bases spanning the gap. Germline V gene sequence: CDR1 LNHDA, CDR2 SQIVND (reference sequence). The CDR3 totals 13 residues. In nucleotides, the CDR3 is TGTGCCAGTAGTGACACCGGGAGCGAAAAACTGTTTTTT. Protein product: CASSDTGSEKLFF.

The chain carries TRBV18 and TRBJ2-2, with 12 bases that match TRBD1. The V and J ends lost 0 bases and 6 bases, in that order; junction bases with no gene match: 2. Germline lookup yields CDR1 KGHSH and CDR2 LQKENI. This CDR3 has 16 residues. This chain's CDR3 is CASSPPGQGASGELFF. The CDR3, as DNA: TGTGCCAGCTCACCACCGGGACAGGGGGCGTCCGGGGAGCTGTTTTTT.